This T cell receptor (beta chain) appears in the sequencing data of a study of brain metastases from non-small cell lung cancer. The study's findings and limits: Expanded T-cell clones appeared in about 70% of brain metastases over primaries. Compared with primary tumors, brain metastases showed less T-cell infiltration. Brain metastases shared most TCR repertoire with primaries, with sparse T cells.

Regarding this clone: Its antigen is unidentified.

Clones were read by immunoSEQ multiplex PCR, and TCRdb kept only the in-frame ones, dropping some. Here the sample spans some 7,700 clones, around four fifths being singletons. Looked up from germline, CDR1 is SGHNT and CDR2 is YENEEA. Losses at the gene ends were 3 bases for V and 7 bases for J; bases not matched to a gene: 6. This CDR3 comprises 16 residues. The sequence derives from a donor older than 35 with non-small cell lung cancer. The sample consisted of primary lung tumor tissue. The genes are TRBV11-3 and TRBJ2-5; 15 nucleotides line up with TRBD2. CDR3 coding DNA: TGTGCCAGCAGCTTGGAGGGACTAGCGGGGGGAACGACCCAGTACTTC. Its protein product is CASSLEGLAGGTTQYF.